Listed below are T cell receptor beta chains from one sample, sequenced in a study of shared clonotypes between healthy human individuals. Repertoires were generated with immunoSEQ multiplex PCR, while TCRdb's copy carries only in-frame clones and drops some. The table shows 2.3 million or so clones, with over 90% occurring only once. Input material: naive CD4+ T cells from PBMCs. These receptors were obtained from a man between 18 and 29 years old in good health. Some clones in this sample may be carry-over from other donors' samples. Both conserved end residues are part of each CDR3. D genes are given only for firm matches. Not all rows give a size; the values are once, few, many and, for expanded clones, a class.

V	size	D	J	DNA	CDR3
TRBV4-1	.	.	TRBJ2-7	TGCGCCAGCAGCCAACAGCAACAGCTACCACCCTACGAGCAGTACTTC	CASSQQQQLPPYEQYF
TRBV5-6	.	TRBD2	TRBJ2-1	TGTGCCAGCAGCGTCGCTAGCGGTGCCTACAATGAGCAGTTCTTC	CASSVASGAYNEQFF
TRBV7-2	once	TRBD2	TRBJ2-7	TGTGCCAGCAGCCCCCGTGCCTCCACTAGCGGGTCCTCCTACGAGCAGTACTTC	CASSPRASTSGSSYEQYF
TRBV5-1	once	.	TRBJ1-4	TGCGCCAGCAGCCAAACGGTTGCAACTAATGAAAAACTGTTTTTT	CASSQTVATNEKLFF
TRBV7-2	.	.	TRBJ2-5	TGTGCCAGCAGCCTAGGGGTCTCGCCGGAGACCCAGTACTTC	CASSLGVSPETQYF
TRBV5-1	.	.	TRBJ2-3	TGCGCCAGCAGCCCTCAAGAGCGGGCCACAGATACGCAGTATTTT	CASSPQERATDTQYF
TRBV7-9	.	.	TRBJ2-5	TGTGCCAGCAGCACCGGCAGGGGCCCATACCAAGAGACCCAGTACTTC	CASSTGRGPYQETQYF
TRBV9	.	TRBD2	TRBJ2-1	TGTGCCAGCAGCGTTACTAGCGGGAGCTCCTACAATGAGCAGTTCTTC	CASSVTSGSSYNEQFF
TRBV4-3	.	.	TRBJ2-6	TGCGCCAGCAGCCGAGCAGGGTTAAGCTCTGGGGCCAACGTCCTGACTTTC	CASSRAGLSSGANVLTF
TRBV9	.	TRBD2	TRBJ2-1	TGTGCCAGCAGCAACGGACTAGCGGGAGTAAGTGAGCAGTTCTTC	CASSNGLAGVSEQFF
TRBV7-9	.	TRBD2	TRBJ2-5	TGTGCCAGCAGCTTGAACGCGGGAGTGGGAGAGACCCAGTACTTC	CASSLNAGVGETQYF
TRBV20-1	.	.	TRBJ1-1	TGCAGTGCCCACGGGGCAGCATCTTTCTTT	CSAHGAASFF
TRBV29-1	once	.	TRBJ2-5	TGCAGCGTCGACGCCCAGGGGGAGACCCAGTACTTC	CSVDAQGETQYF
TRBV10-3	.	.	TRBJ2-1	TGTGCCACCAAGCAGGACACCGATGAGCAGTTCTTC	CATKQDTDEQFF
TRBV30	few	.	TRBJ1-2	TGTGCCTGGAGTGCGGGATCTAACTATGGCTACACCTTC	CAWSAGSNYGYTF
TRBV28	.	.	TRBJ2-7	TGTGCAGCCGAGTCCGGGACAACGGGGAACTACGAGCAGTACTTC	CAAESGTTGNYEQYF
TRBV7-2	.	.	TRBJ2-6	TGTGCCAGCAGCTTAGTTGACGTCCTGACTTTC	CASSLVDVLTF
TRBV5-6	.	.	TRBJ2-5	TGTGCCAGCAGCTTGGCCGGGGACCCCAAGGAGACCCAGTACTTC	CASSLAGDPKETQYF
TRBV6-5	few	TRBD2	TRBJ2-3	TGTGCCAGCAGTTACGGTAGCGGGCGTACAGATACGCAGTATTTT	CASSYGSGRTDTQYF
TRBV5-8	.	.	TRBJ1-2	TGTGCCAGCAGCTTGGGGAGGATCTATGGCTACACCTTC	CASSLGRIYGYTF
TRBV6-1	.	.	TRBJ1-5	TGTGCCAGCAGGGAGGGCAATCAGCCCCAGCATTTT	CASREGNQPQHF
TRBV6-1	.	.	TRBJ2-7	TGTGCCAGCACCGTCGGGTTTGTCGAGCAGTACTTC	CASTVGFVEQYF
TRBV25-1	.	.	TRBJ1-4	TGTGCCAGCAGTGACAGTCTATGGGGTGAAAAACTGTTTTTT	CASSDSLWGEKLFF
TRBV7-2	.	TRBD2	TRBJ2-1	TGTGCCAGCAGCTTAGGCCCCCGTGGAGCGGGAAATGAGCAGTTCTTC	CASSLGPRGAGNEQFF
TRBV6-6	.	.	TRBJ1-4	TGTGCCAGCAGTTCAAGACAGACGCCTAATGAAAAACTGTTTTTT	CASSSRQTPNEKLFF
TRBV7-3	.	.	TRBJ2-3	TGTGCCAGCAGCTTGGTGGGAGATTCAGGAGATACGCAGTATTTT	CASSLVGDSGDTQYF
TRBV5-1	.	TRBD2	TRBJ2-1	TGCGCCAGCAGCTTGTTAGCGGGACTCTACAATGAGCAGTTCTTC	CASSLLAGLYNEQFF
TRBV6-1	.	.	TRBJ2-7	TGTGCCAGCAGTGTCGCCAGAGACAGAACCTACGAGCAGTACTTC	CASSVARDRTYEQYF
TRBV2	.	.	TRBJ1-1	TGTGCCAGCACCTTGACAGCTCCGAACACTGAAGCTTTCTTT	CASTLTAPNTEAFF